This TCR beta chain stems from a study of cytomegalovirus exposure and HLA in healthy donors. This clone was observed once. V was clipped by 5 bases and J by 6 bases, with 7 bases between them. Per germline, CDR1 SEHNR and CDR2 FQNEAQ (reference sequence). This CDR3 is built from 11 residues. This table comes from immunoSEQ multiplex PCR, and its TCRdb copy is limited to in-frame clones, with some not included. The top ten clones hold approximately 3.1% of a sample with about 260,000 clones, about 90% of them seen once. This TCR came from a woman in her 30s in good health and CMV-seronegative. The chain employs TRBV7-9 and TRBJ1-1; D is unclear. Input material: PBMCs. The CDR3 loop is CASSLVAEAFF. The DNA for the CDR3 is TGTGCCAGCAGCCTTGTCGCTGAAGCTTTCTTT.